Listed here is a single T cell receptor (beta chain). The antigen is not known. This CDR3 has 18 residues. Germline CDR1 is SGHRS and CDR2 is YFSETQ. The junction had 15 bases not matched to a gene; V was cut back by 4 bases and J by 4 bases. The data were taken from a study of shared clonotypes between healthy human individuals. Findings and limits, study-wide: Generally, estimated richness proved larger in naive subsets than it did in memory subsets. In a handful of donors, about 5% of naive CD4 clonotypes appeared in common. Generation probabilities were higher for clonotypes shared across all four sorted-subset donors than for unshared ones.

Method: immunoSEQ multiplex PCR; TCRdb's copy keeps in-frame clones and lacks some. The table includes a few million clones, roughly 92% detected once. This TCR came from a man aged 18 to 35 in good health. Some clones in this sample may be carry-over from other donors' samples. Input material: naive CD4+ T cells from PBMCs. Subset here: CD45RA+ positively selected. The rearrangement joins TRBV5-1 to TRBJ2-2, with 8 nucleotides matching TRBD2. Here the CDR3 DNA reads TGCGCCAGCAGCCCCCGCTCGAAGCGGGAGAGCTCCACCGGGGAGCTGTTTTTT. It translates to CASSPRSKRESSTGELFF.